A selection of T cell receptor beta chains follows, all from one sample in a study of T cell changes during pregnancy in multiple sclerosis. TCRdb keeps only in-frame clones here, not all; method: immunoSEQ multiplex PCR. There are around 71,000 clones in the sample; over 85% occur only once, and roughly 1.1% lies in the top ten. Sample: peripheral blood, taken in the third trimester of pregnancy. Every receptor here comes from a female donor with multiple sclerosis, enrolled in a pregnancy study. Both conserved end residues are part of each CDR3. The D gene is left open where the match is weak. The size entry is marked missing in some rows and otherwise reads once, few, many or a size class.

d_gene | j_gene | abundance | v_gene | CDR3nt | CDR3aa
NA | TRBJ2-7 | NA | TRBV5-6 | TGTGCCAGCAGCCAGGGCTTTTTCTACGAGCAGTACTTC | CASSQGFFYEQYF
NA | TRBJ1-1 | NA | TRBV7-9 | TGTGCCAGCAGCTTAGAAGCGGGCAGCCAGAACACTGAAGCTTTCTTT | CASSLEAGSQNTEAFF
TRBD2 | TRBJ2-3 | NA | TRBV7-6 | TGTGCCAGCAGCTTAGTAGCGGGAGGGAGCACAGATACGCAGTATTTT | CASSLVAGGSTDTQYF
TRBD1 | TRBJ2-7 | NA | TRBV18 | TGTGCCAGCTCATCGGGACAGGGGGCCTACGAGCAGTACTTC | CASSSGQGAYEQYF
TRBD2 | TRBJ2-7 | NA | TRBV7-2 | TGTGCCAGCAGCTTAGACGGGACTAGCGGCTACGAGCAGTACTTC | CASSLDGTSGYEQYF
TRBD2 | TRBJ2-1 | NA | TRBV7-6 | TGTGCCAGCAGCCCGGGGACTAGCGGAAGCTCCTACAATGAGCAGTTCTTC | CASSPGTSGSSYNEQFF
NA | TRBJ1-5 | NA | TRBV6-6 | TGTGCCAGCAGTCAATCCTCGGGACAGCCCCAGCATTTT | CASSQSSGQPQHF
TRBD1 | TRBJ1-4 | NA | TRBV15 | TGTGCCACCAGCAGGACAGGGGGCATAGGAAAACTGTTTTTT | CATSRTGGIGKLFF
NA | TRBJ1-2 | NA | TRBV5-5 | TGTGCCAGCAGCGAGCTCGGCGCGGGGGAAAGCCGTGGCTACACCTTC | CASSELGAGESRGYTF
NA | TRBJ1-2 | once | TRBV29-1 | TGCAGCGTTGATTCCAGGCAGGGCCAAACTATAGGCCATGGCTACACCTTC | CSVDSRQGQTIGHGYTF
TRBD2 | TRBJ2-5 | NA | TRBV7-3 | TGTGCCAGCAGCCCCACTAGCGGGAGGGGGGAGACCCAGTACTTC | CASSPTSGRGETQYF
TRBD2 | TRBJ2-3 | once | TRBV9 | TGTGCCAGCAGCGTAGGGGCTAGCGGGAGGGATACGCAGTATTTT | CASSVGASGRDTQYF
TRBD2 | TRBJ2-1 | NA | TRBV10-3 | TGTGCCATCAGTGACCCAGCGGGACGGGGGGGTGAGCAGTTCTTC | CAISDPAGRGGEQFF
TRBD1 | TRBJ1-2 | once | TRBV11-2 | TGTGCCAGCAGCTCCTGGGACAGCCGGACTTATGGCTACACCTTC | CASSSWDSRTYGYTF
NA | TRBJ2-7 | NA | TRBV7-2 | TGTGCCAGCAGCTTAGCGGGAACGGGGGATCCCCGCTACGAGCAGTACTTC | CASSLAGTGDPRYEQYF
NA | TRBJ1-1 | NA | TRBV19 | TGTGCCAGTAGGACTACCGGGGAGGGTGTGGCGGTGACTGAAGCTTTCTTT | CASRTTGEGVAVTEAFF
TRBD2 | TRBJ2-3 | NA | TRBV18 | TGTGCCAGCTCACCCCTGAGGACTAGCGATCCCTTTAGCACAGATACGCAGTATTTT | CASSPLRTSDPFSTDTQYF
TRBD2 | TRBJ2-3 | NA | TRBV5-1 | TGCGCCAGCAGCTGGGTCTTTGGGCGGGAGTCAGATACGCAGTATTTT | CASSWVFGRESDTQYF
TRBD1 | TRBJ2-7 | NA | TRBV29-1 | TGCAGCGGGCAACAGGGGGCGGGATACGAGCAGTACTTC | CSGQQGAGYEQYF
TRBD1 | TRBJ1-4 | NA | TRBV29-1 | TGCAGCGTTGAAGAGACGAGGGGGCTGGGTGAAAAACTGTTTTTT | CSVEETRGLGEKLFF
NA | TRBJ1-5 | NA | TRBV19 | TGTGCCAGTAGTGCAAAGGGACAATTCAATCAGCCCCAGCATTTT | CASSAKGQFNQPQHF
TRBD2 | TRBJ2-1 | NA | TRBV4-2 | TGTGCCAGCAGCCATACTAGCGGGAGCTCCTACAATGAGCAGTTCTTC | CASSHTSGSSYNEQFF
TRBD1 | TRBJ2-1 | NA | TRBV9 | TGTGCCAGCAGCCCCGGGACAGGGGGCGATAGCTCCTACAATGAGCAGTTCTTC | CASSPGTGGDSSYNEQFF
NA | TRBJ2-5 | NA | TRBV27 | TGTGCCAGCAGTTTCACACCCGAGGTGGACCAAGAGACCCAGTACTTC | CASSFTPEVDQETQYF
NA | TRBJ2-1 | NA | TRBV9 | TGTGCCAGCAGCGTAGTAATGGGCAGCAATGAGCAGTTCTTC | CASSVVMGSNEQFF
TRBD1 | TRBJ2-1 | NA | TRBV4-2 | TGTGCCAGCAGCCCCGGACAGGGGGCGACTGAGCAGTTCTTC | CASSPGQGATEQFF
NA | TRBJ1-2 | NA | TRBV14 | TGTGCCAGCAGCCAAGGTCAGGGGATTCCCTATGGCTACACCTTC | CASSQGQGIPYGYTF
TRBD2 | TRBJ2-1 | NA | TRBV10-3 | TGTGCCATCAGTGAAGTAACTAGCGGGAGGGCTGAGCAGTTCTTC | CAISEVTSGRAEQFF
TRBD1 | TRBJ1-2 | NA | TRBV28 | TGTGCCAGCAGTTTATTTCAGGGGGCGGACTATGGCTACACCTTC | CASSLFQGADYGYTF
NA | TRBJ2-7 | NA | TRBV5-4 | TGTGCCAGCAGCTTCGACTTGAGCCAAACCCCGGGTGAGCAGTACTTC | CASSFDLSQTPGEQYF
TRBD2 | TRBJ2-1 | NA | TRBV5-1 | TGCGCCAGCAGCCTTGGACTAGCGGGAGATTACAATGAGCAGTTCTTC | CASSLGLAGDYNEQFF
NA | TRBJ1-5 | few | TRBV28 | TGTGCCAGCAGTCCGCAGTGGACCCCAGAGGGGCATTTT | CASSPQWTPEGHF
NA | TRBJ1-1 | NA | TRBV5-6 | TGTGCCAGCAGCACATTAACAGGGAGCACTGAAGCTTTCTTT | CASSTLTGSTEAFF
NA | TRBJ1-5 | NA | TRBV29-1 | TGCAGCGTTGACTCAGGGTTAGGTCAGCCCCAGCATTTT | CSVDSGLGQPQHF
TRBD2 | TRBJ2-5 | NA | TRBV7-2 | TGTGCCAGCAGCCTCCGGACTAGCGGACAAGAGACCCAGTACTTC | CASSLRTSGQETQYF
TRBD1 | TRBJ1-2 | NA | TRBV28 | TGTGCCAGCAGTTTAGAATCGAGGGGGCGAGGCTACACCTTC | CASSLESRGRGYTF
NA | TRBJ1-1 | NA | TRBV19 | TGTGCCAGTAGTATAGGTGACAGGTTCCATTTT | CASSIGDRFHF